A selection of T cell receptor beta chains follows, all from one sample in a study of cytomegalovirus exposure and HLA in healthy donors. Profiling relied on immunoSEQ multiplex PCR, and the TCRdb table lists in-frame clones only, not all of them. Here the sample spans 100,000 to 150,000 clones, roughly nine tenths being singletons. The sample comprised PBMCs. Receptors originate from a woman between 18 and 29 years old in good health and CMV-seronegative. CDR3s include the opening cysteine and the closing phenylalanine or tryptophan. The order of the fields is J gene, clone size, D gene, V gene, CDR3 DNA, CDR3 protein. A D gene is named only where the DNA matches it firmly. Size tells how often a clone was seen (once, few, many) or the class of an expanded clone, and some rows leave it out.

TRBJ1-6 | NA | NA | TRBV6-5 | TGTGCCAGCAGTTATCAGGGGAATTTTGGTAATTCACCCCTCCACTTT | CASSYQGNFGNSPLHF
TRBJ1-5 | NA | TRBD1 | TRBV27 | TGTGCCAGCAGTTCCCAGGGGGCGCTCAATCAGCCCCAGCATTTT | CASSSQGALNQPQHF
TRBJ2-1 | NA | TRBD2 | TRBV15 | TGTGCCACCAGCAGGGGGGGGGTATCTCACGAGCAGTTCTTC | CATSRGGVSHEQFF
TRBJ2-7 | NA | TRBD2 | TRBV27 | TGTGCCAGCAGTCTGCGGGGACTAGCGGGAGATCCCTACGAGCAGTACTTC | CASSLRGLAGDPYEQYF
TRBJ2-3 | NA | NA | TRBV2 | TGTGCCAGCAGAGGTGGGAGGGGGGCTGATAACACAGATACGCAGTATTTT | CASRGGRGADNTDTQYF
TRBJ1-1 | NA | TRBD1 | TRBV7-8 | TGTGCCAGCAGCGCAAAACAGGGGACACAGACCCAATACACTGAAGCTTTCTTT | CASSAKQGTQTQYTEAFF
TRBJ2-3 | NA | NA | TRBV9 | TGTGCCAGCAGCCAACTCGCGGCAAGCACAGATACGCAGTATTTT | CASSQLAASTDTQYF
TRBJ2-5 | NA | TRBD2 | TRBV5-5 | TGTGCCAGCAGCCTAGCGGATCAAGAGACCCAGTACTTC | CASSLADQETQYF
TRBJ2-5 | NA | NA | TRBV9 | TGTGCCAGCAGCCTCCAAACGACAGGAGTCCAAGAGACCCAGTACTTC | CASSLQTTGVQETQYF
TRBJ2-1 | NA | TRBD2 | TRBV5-1 | TGCGCCAGCAGCTTTTTACTAGCGACGAGGAGCTCCTACAATGAGCAGTTCTTC | CASSFLLATRSSYNEQFF
TRBJ1-3 | NA | NA | TRBV30 | TGTGCCTGGAGTGATCGGGGGAACACCATATATTTT | CAWSDRGNTIYF
TRBJ1-5 | NA | NA | TRBV28 | TGTGCCAGCCGAACAGGGATCCAGCCCCAGCATTTT | CASRTGIQPQHF
TRBJ1-3 | NA | NA | TRBV28 | TGTGCCAGCAGCGATATGAGCCTCGTCTCTGGAAACACCATATATTTT | CASSDMSLVSGNTIYF
TRBJ1-3 | NA | NA | TRBV28 | TGTGCCAGCAGTGAGGGGGGGGGTGGAAACACCATATATTTT | CASSEGGGGNTIYF
TRBJ1-1 | once | TRBD1 | TRBV5-6 | TGTGCCAGCAGCCCGAGGGGGCCCGACTTGAACACTGAAGCTTTCTTT | CASSPRGPDLNTEAFF
TRBJ1-2 | NA | TRBD1 | TRBV28 | TGTGCCAGCAGCCCGGACAGGGGCTACACCTTC | CASSPDRGYTF
TRBJ2-2 | NA | NA | TRBV7-9 | TGTGCCAGCAGCTTATGGCTGGCGAACACCGGGGAGCTGTTTTTT | CASSLWLANTGELFF
TRBJ1-1 | NA | NA | TRBV27 | TGTGCCAGCAGTCCGTACGGGGGGGGGATGAACACTGAAGCTTTCTTT | CASSPYGGGMNTEAFF
TRBJ2-7 | NA | NA | TRBV2 | TGTGCCAGCAGCCCGGGGGTTCTCTCCTACGAGCAGTACTTC | CASSPGVLSYEQYF
TRBJ2-1 | once | NA | TRBV19 | TGTGCCAGCAGACGGACACAAGGGGTGAATGAGCAGTTCTTC | CASRRTQGVNEQFF
TRBJ1-1 | NA | NA | TRBV4-2 | TGTGCCAGCAGCCAAGAAGAGGGTGGCACTGAAGCTTTCTTT | CASSQEEGGTEAFF
TRBJ1-1 | few | NA | TRBV7-2 | TGTGCCAGCAGCTCACTACAGGGTTTCCCTGAAGCTTTCTTT | CASSSLQGFPEAFF
TRBJ2-1 | NA | NA | TRBV5-4 | TGTGCCAGCAGCTTGGCCGGACTGAGCTCCTACAATGAGCAGTTCTTC | CASSLAGLSSYNEQFF
TRBJ1-2 | NA | TRBD1 | TRBV9 | TGTGCCAGCAGTTCCGGACAGGGCGATGGCTACACCTTC | CASSSGQGDGYTF
TRBJ1-1 | once | NA | TRBV6-5 | TGTGCCAGCAGTTACGGGCAGAACACTGAAGCTTTCTTT | CASSYGQNTEAFF
TRBJ1-5 | NA | TRBD1 | TRBV7-9 | TGTGCCAGCAGCTTGACATCTAACCGGGACAGGGCTAGCAATCAGCCCCAGCATTTT | CASSLTSNRDRASNQPQHF
TRBJ1-1 | NA | TRBD1 | TRBV4-3 | TGCGCCAGCAGCCACGTGAAGTTCCCAGGGGGTATCACTGAAGCTTTCTTT | CASSHVKFPGGITEAFF
TRBJ2-1 | NA | TRBD1 | TRBV7-9 | TGTGCCAGCAACCCACAGGGGGGTTACAATGAGCAGTTCTTC | CASNPQGGYNEQFF
TRBJ2-7 | NA | NA | TRBV6-1 | TGTGCCAGCAGTGACGCCGGCTCCTACGAGCAGTACTTC | CASSDAGSYEQYF
TRBJ1-2 | NA | TRBD1 | TRBV25-1 | TGTGCCAGCAGTCCGACAGGGGAGGCCTATGGCTACACCTTC | CASSPTGEAYGYTF
TRBJ1-5 | NA | NA | TRBV28 | TGTGCCAGCAGTTTAGACTTGGCCGGAGGACCGCCCCAGCATTTT | CASSLDLAGGPPQHF
TRBJ2-1 | NA | TRBD1 | TRBV5-1 | TGCGCCAGCAGCTTCCAGGGGGAACATGAGCAGTTCTTC | CASSFQGEHEQFF
TRBJ2-1 | NA | NA | TRBV5-1 | TGCGCCAGCAGCTCATCAGCAGGTGAGCAGTTCTTC | CASSSSAGEQFF
TRBJ2-7 | NA | TRBD1 | TRBV14 | TGTGCCAGCAGCCAAGTCCCGACAGGGATCTCCTACGAGCAGTACTTC | CASSQVPTGISYEQYF
TRBJ2-7 | NA | NA | TRBV27 | TGTGCCAGCAGTAGAAGGGGAACCTACGAGCAGTACTTC | CASSRRGTYEQYF
TRBJ1-3 | NA | NA | TRBV28 | TGTGCCAGCAGGGGTGGAGGGGGAAACACCATATATTTT | CASRGGGGNTIYF
TRBJ2-3 | NA | TRBD2 | TRBV5-1 | TGCGCCAGCAGGGGCGGGGGGGCCGGCACAGATACGCAGTATTTT | CASRGGGAGTDTQYF
TRBJ2-7 | medium-sized | TRBD2 | TRBV9 | TGTGCCAGCAGCGTGGGGGATGGGGCTAGCGGCCTCTACGAGCAGTACTTC | CASSVGDGASGLYEQYF
TRBJ1-5 | NA | NA | TRBV28 | TGTGCCAGCAGTCCTCCAACGGGGGAGCCCCAGCATTTT | CASSPPTGEPQHF
TRBJ2-3 | NA | TRBD2 | TRBV5-1 | TGCGCCAGCAGCACCTCTAGCGGGGGTGAAGATACGCAGTATTTT | CASSTSSGGEDTQYF
TRBJ1-2 | NA | TRBD1 | TRBV30 | TGTGCCTGGAGTCCCCCCGGGACAGACTATGGCTACACCTTC | CAWSPPGTDYGYTF
TRBJ1-1 | NA | NA | TRBV6-6 | TGTGCCAGCAGTTACTCCGTCGGACAACCGAACACTGAAGCTTTCTTT | CASSYSVGQPNTEAFF
TRBJ1-2 | NA | TRBD1 | TRBV7-2 | TGTGCCAGCAGCTTGACCGGACAGGGCATTTCTAACTATGGCTACACCTTC | CASSLTGQGISNYGYTF
TRBJ1-1 | NA | TRBD1 | TRBV6-1 | TGTGCCAGCAGTGAAGCGCTTGGGACAGGGGCAAAGAAAGCTTTCTTT | CASSEALGTGAKKAFF
TRBJ2-3 | NA | TRBD1 | TRBV5-6 | TGTGCCAGCAGCTTGGTACAGGGGGTAGATACGCAGTATTTT | CASSLVQGVDTQYF
TRBJ2-7 | NA | NA | TRBV9 | TGTGCCAGCAGCGTAGCTCAGGGTTCCTACGAGCAGTACTTC | CASSVAQGSYEQYF
TRBJ1-1 | NA | TRBD1 | TRBV5-6 | TGTGCCAGCAGCTTGGGGGACAGGGGGCCGACTGAAGCTTTCTTT | CASSLGDRGPTEAFF
TRBJ2-3 | NA | TRBD1 | TRBV25-1 | TGTGCCAGCAGTGTAGGGGGCGGCACAGATACGCAGTATTTT | CASSVGGGTDTQYF
TRBJ2-5 | NA | TRBD2 | TRBV5-1 | TGCGCCAGCAGCGAGACTAGCGGGGGGGTAGAGACCCAGTACTTC | CASSETSGGVETQYF
TRBJ2-3 | NA | TRBD2 | TRBV4-3 | TGCGCCAGCAGCCAAGAATTGGGACTAGCGTTTGATACGCAGTATTTT | CASSQELGLAFDTQYF
TRBJ2-7 | NA | NA | TRBV6-5 | TGTGCCAGCAGCAAAGATACCAGGGGCCGCTACGAGCAGTACTTC | CASSKDTRGRYEQYF
TRBJ2-7 | NA | TRBD2 | TRBV18 | TGTGCCAGCTCACCTGCTAGCGGGAAAGGATCCTACGAGCAGTACTTC | CASSPASGKGSYEQYF
TRBJ2-1 | NA | NA | TRBV10-3 | TGTGCCATCACTACTAGTCCCAATTACAATGAGCAGTTCTTC | CAITTSPNYNEQFF
TRBJ1-2 | NA | NA | TRBV6-6 | TGTGCCAGCAGTTACTCCTCGGGAGACTATGGCTACACCTTC | CASSYSSGDYGYTF
TRBJ1-2 | few | TRBD1 | TRBV28 | TGTGCCAGCAGTACGGGACAGGCCTATGGCTACACCTTC | CASSTGQAYGYTF
TRBJ1-2 | NA | TRBD1 | TRBV11-2 | TGTGCCAGCAGCCCCGGGACAGTCCTCTACACCTTC | CASSPGTVLYTF
TRBJ2-1 | NA | TRBD1 | TRBV29-1 | TGCAGCGTTGAGGCGGGACAGGGGGCGGGAAATGAGCAGTTCTTC | CSVEAGQGAGNEQFF
TRBJ1-2 | once | NA | TRBV2 | TGTGCCAGCGAGGGAAACCATGGCTACACCTTC | CASEGNHGYTF
TRBJ2-2 | NA | TRBD1 | TRBV9 | TGTGCCAGCAGCGTAGGAGGGGGCAACACCGGGGAGCTGTTTTTT | CASSVGGGNTGELFF
TRBJ1-6 | NA | NA | TRBV6-5 | TGTGCCAGCAGTAACTCCGGGACTGTGACTTCACCCCTCCACTTT | CASSNSGTVTSPLHF